This TCR beta chain stems from a study of post-analysis software for immune sequencing data. Study-level information: The cohort encompassed relapsing-remitting, secondary progressive and progressive-relapsing multiple sclerosis disease courses. Whole-study findings and limits: About five TRBV segments were more frequent in patients than controls; TRBV5-6, TRBV5-1 and TRBV20-1 belonged to this group. The F measure placed samples prepared in the same batch into strongly shared clusters. For normalized Chao1 diversity, multiple sclerosis patients scored significantly lower than controls did.

cDNA libraries for TCR beta contained unique molecular identifiers. When about 0.95 to 10 million T cells were used, they gave around 500,000 cDNA molecules. TCRdb reprocessed the PCR reads with MiXCR, giving one entry per CDR3 protein. This sample yields about 200,000 distinct CDR3 sequences, of which approximately 30% are seen a single time; roughly 3.5% belongs to the top ten. This CDR3 is 16 amino acids long. CDR1 is SGHRS and CDR2 is YFSETQ in the germline V gene. The V and J ends lost 0 bases and 7 bases respectively, with 20 bases between them. Comments on this clonotype: The target antigen is unknown.

V usage is TRBV5-1 and J usage is TRBJ2-7; a weak D match, TRBD2 (5 bases). The receptor was isolated from a girl aged 2-17 years with multiple sclerosis. Sequences were obtained from blood. The CDR3 DNA reads as TGCGCCAGCAGCTTGGAAGGCGGGTTGACTCCCAATGAGCAGTACTTC. Its translation is CASSLEGGLTPNEQYF.